A selection of T cell receptor beta chains follows, all from one sample in a study of cytomegalovirus exposure and HLA in healthy donors. Sequencing used immunoSEQ multiplex PCR; TCRdb keeps in-frame clones, though not all of them. The data hold some 160,000 clones, with roughly 70% observed a single time. Sample: PBMCs. The source is a woman aged 40 to 50 in good health and CMV-seronegative. CDR3s include the opening cysteine and the closing phenylalanine or tryptophan. A D gene is named only where the DNA matches it firmly. Size tells how often a clone was seen (once, few, many) or the class of an expanded clone, and some rows leave it out.

V gene,D gene,J gene,clone size,CDR3 DNA,CDR3 protein
TRBV25-1,.,TRBJ1-2,.,TGTGCCAGCAGTGCCCATCTGGAGTATGGCTACACCTTC,CASSAHLEYGYTF
TRBV28,TRBD2,TRBJ2-7,.,TGTGCCAGTAAGAGCGGGGGGGCATCCTACGAGCAGTACTTC,CASKSGGASYEQYF
TRBV30,TRBD2,TRBJ2-1,.,TGTGCCTCGCGGACTTTGCGGGAGGCCTACAATGAGCAGTTCTTC,CASRTLREAYNEQFF
TRBV2,TRBD1,TRBJ2-7,.,TGTGCCAGCAGGATATGGGCCGGGACAGGGCTTGGCGAGCAGTACTTC,CASRIWAGTGLGEQYF
TRBV6-1,TRBD1,TRBJ1-1,few,TGTGCCAGCAGTGCGGGGACAGGGGGAGCTTTCTTT,CASSAGTGGAFF
TRBV5-1,TRBD1,TRBJ1-4,.,TGCGCCAGCAGCAAACAGGGGGGGTCGGGTAATGAAAAACTGTTTTTT,CASSKQGGSGNEKLFF
TRBV2,.,TRBJ1-6,.,TGTGCCAGCAGTGAAGACGGGTATTCACCCCTCCACTTT,CASSEDGYSPLHF
TRBV19,.,TRBJ2-1,.,TGTGCCAGTAGTATCCAGGCGGGGAGCTACAATGAGCAGTTCTTC,CASSIQAGSYNEQFF
TRBV13,.,TRBJ2-7,once,TGTGCCAGCAGTCGATGGGGCAGTCCTATCTCCTACGAGCAGTACTTC,CASSRWGSPISYEQYF
TRBV2,.,TRBJ1-2,.,TGTGCCAGCACCCAGGGCTATGGCTACACCTTC,CASTQGYGYTF
TRBV4-1,.,TRBJ1-2,.,TGCGCCAGCAGCCAGGTACTGAACTATGGCTACACCTTC,CASSQVLNYGYTF
TRBV28,TRBD1,TRBJ2-1,.,TGTGCCAGCAGCGGACAGGGGGCTTCCAATGAGCAGTTCTTC,CASSGQGASNEQFF
TRBV9,.,TRBJ2-3,.,TGTGCCAGCAGCGTAGGAGCGCAGGGGCGGAATACGCAGTATTTT,CASSVGAQGRNTQYF
TRBV6-5,.,TRBJ2-5,.,TGTGCCATCTCGAGGACAGCCCTCCAAGAGACCCAGTACTTC,CAISRTALQETQYF
TRBV4-1,TRBD2,TRBJ2-1,.,TGCGCCAGCAGCCAAGGCGGTAGCGGGTACAATGAGCAGTTCTTC,CASSQGGSGYNEQFF
TRBV11-2,.,TRBJ2-6,.,TGTGCCAGCAGCTTAATAGCTGGGGCCAACGTCCTGACTTTC,CASSLIAGANVLTF
TRBV19,TRBD1,TRBJ1-4,few,TGTGCCAGTAGTATCAGCAGGGGGCTTGAAAAACTGTTTTTT,CASSISRGLEKLFF
TRBV11-3,TRBD2,TRBJ2-1,.,TGTGCCAGCAGCGGACGGAGCGGGAGGGTTAACAATGAGCAGTTCTTC,CASSGRSGRVNNEQFF
TRBV28,.,TRBJ1-1,.,TGTGCCAGCTCCTCAGGAGGGACGAACACTGAAGCTTTCTTT,CASSSGGTNTEAFF
TRBV7-9,TRBD2,TRBJ2-1,.,TGTTCCAGCAGCTCCAGACAAGGGGAGGGGTACAATGAGCAGTTCTTC,CSSSSRQGEGYNEQFF
TRBV5-1,.,TRBJ2-1,.,TGCGCCAGCAGCTTGGTAGGGGCGATTTCCTACAATGAGCAGTTCTTC,CASSLVGAISYNEQFF
TRBV19,.,TRBJ2-1,.,TGTGCCAGTAAGCGGGTAGCGGTGGGCGATGAGCAGTTCTTC,CASKRVAVGDEQFF
TRBV5-1,.,TRBJ1-2,.,TGCGCCAGCAGCTCCGATGACAGAGCCTATGGCTACACCTTC,CASSSDDRAYGYTF
TRBV27,.,TRBJ1-2,.,TGTGCCAGCAGTTTTGGTGGGGCAGTTCGGCACTATGGCTACACCTTC,CASSFGGAVRHYGYTF
TRBV18,TRBD2,TRBJ2-5,.,TGTGCCAGCTCCCCCGGACTAGACCCGGAGACCCAGTACTTC,CASSPGLDPETQYF
TRBV27,.,TRBJ1-2,.,TGTGCCAGCAGAATACCAGGGGACTATGGCTACACCTTC,CASRIPGDYGYTF
TRBV7-9,TRBD1,TRBJ1-2,once,TGTTCCAGCAGCTTAAAACAGGGGGCGCAGTATGGCTACACCTTC,CSSSLKQGAQYGYTF
TRBV1,.,TRBJ2-3,.,TGCACCAGAAGATTACTAGCGGGGGGAACAGATACGCAGTATTTT,CTRRLLAGGTDTQYF
TRBV5-1,TRBD2,TRBJ2-7,.,TGCGCCAGCAGCTTGGCCGGCACTAGCGGGGGGGCAGGCGAGCAGTACTTC,CASSLAGTSGGAGEQYF
TRBV23-1,TRBD1,TRBJ2-5,once,TGCGCCAGCAGTCAAAGGCCCCGGGACAGCCAAGAGACCCAGTACTTC,CASSQRPRDSQETQYF
TRBV30,TRBD2,TRBJ2-5,.,TGTGCCTGGAGTGTTGCGGGAGAGTGGGAGACCCAGTACTTC,CAWSVAGEWETQYF
TRBV6-5,.,TRBJ1-5,few,TGTGCCAGCAGTTACGCCCGGGGCAATCAGCCCCAGCATTTT,CASSYARGNQPQHF
TRBV7-8,TRBD1,TRBJ1-5,.,TGTGCCAGCAGCCCCCGACAGGGGTATCAGCCCCAGCATTTT,CASSPRQGYQPQHF
TRBV2,.,TRBJ2-7,few,TGTGCCAGCAGCTTGGACAGTCTAGGCGAGCAGTACTTC,CASSLDSLGEQYF
TRBV28,TRBD1,TRBJ1-6,.,TGTGCCAGCAGTTTATCGGGACAGCTATTACGCCCTTCACCCCTCCACTTT,CASSLSGQLLRPSPLHF
TRBV6-4,TRBD1,TRBJ2-7,.,TGTGCCAGCAGCCCAACAGGGGGGAGCTCCTACGAGCAGTACTTC,CASSPTGGSSYEQYF
TRBV29-1,.,TRBJ1-5,.,TGCAGCGTCCGACAGAATAGCAATCAGCCCCAGCATTTT,CSVRQNSNQPQHF
TRBV5-4,.,TRBJ1-6,.,TGTGCCAGCAGCTTCTACAGCCTCCGCCAGCCCCTCCACTTT,CASSFYSLRQPLHF
TRBV18,.,TRBJ1-1,.,TGTGCCAGCTCACCACCGGTCAGGAACACTGAAGCTTTCTTT,CASSPPVRNTEAFF
TRBV10-3,TRBD2,TRBJ2-2,.,TGTGCCATCAGTGAGTCGATTTCCGAGGGTAGCGGGAGGATCTCCGGGGAGCTGTTTTTT,CAISESISEGSGRISGELFF